The 19 T cell receptor beta chains below all came from one sample that was sequenced in a study of CD8 T cells in ankylosing spondylitis. TCRdb passed the 5' RACE reads through MiXCR, listing each CDR3 protein once. This table holds a few hundred thousand distinct CDR3 sequences, over 9.5% found once. Sample: blood, either unsorted or a sorted T cell fraction (not recorded which). The receptors here all came from a male donor with ankylosing spondylitis or in good health (not recorded which).

This clonotype was found many times. The chain has TRBV24-1 and TRBJ2-3; D is ambiguous. CDR3 length: 14 amino acids. Germline values: CDR1 KGHDR, CDR2 SFDVKD. V dropped 4 bases and J dropped 3 bases, with 10 bases sitting between them. The CDR3 nucleotides are TGTGCCACCAGTGACCGTGCAAAGACAGATACGCAGTATTTT. It translates to CATSDRAKTDTQYF.

In regard to this clonotype: A much more abundant neighbour one base away suggests this may be a read error. As the CDR3 is not closed by the conserved phenylalanine or tryptophan, this likely results from a read error. The gene calls are TRBV5-1 and TRBJ2-5, with a weak D call TRBD2 (5 bases). V was cut by 0 bases and J by 2 bases, with 14 bases left in between. The CDR3 covers 16 residues. Germline CDR1 and CDR2: SGHRS and YFSETQ. The CDR3 here is CASSLDPGNLQETQYL. CDR3 nucleotides: TGCGCCAGCAGCTTGGATCCGGGAAACCTACAAGAGACCCAGTACCTC.

This clonotype has more than one count but fewer than ten. The rearrangement links TRBV28 to TRBJ1-2; no firm D call. The CDR3 is 13 residues long. Per the germline V gene, CDR1 is MDHEN and CDR2 is SYDVKM. V was clipped by 2 bases and J by 7 bases, with 11 bases between them. Written as DNA, the CDR3 is TGTGCCAGCAGTTTACAAGGGTCGCGTGGCTACACCTTC. Protein: CASSLQGSRGYTF.

This clonotype has just a few counts. The chain couples TRBV7-2 to TRBJ2-7; 11 bases map to TRBD2. With V trimmed by 6 bases and J by 0 bases, 4 bases remained unmatched. The CDR3 length is 15 residues. From germline, CDR1 is SGHTA and CDR2 FQGNSA. The CDR3 loop reads CASSFSGGDSYEQYF. For the CDR3, the DNA is TGTGCCAGCAGTTTTAGCGGGGGGGACTCCTACGAGCAGTACTTC.

Many counts were recorded for this clonotype. The chain has TRBV5-5 and TRBJ2-5, with D possibly TRBD2 on 5 matching bases. The length of the CDR3 is 14 residues. Trimming removed 6 bases from V and 1 base from J, with 13 bases in between. Germline values: CDR1 SGHKS, CDR2 YYEKEE (reference sequence). CDR3 coding DNA: TGTGCCAGCACCTTACTAGACCCCCAAGAGACCCAGTACTTC. This gives the protein CASTLLDPQETQYF.

In its sample, this clonotype was seen many times. CDR3 amino acids: CSAKTSGPYNEQFF. CDR3 nucleotides: TGCAGTGCCAAAACTAGCGGGCCTTACAATGAGCAGTTCTTC. The V and J genes are TRBV20-1 and TRBJ2-1, with 9 bases matching TRBD2. The CDR3 length is 14 residues. After removal of 6 bases from V and 4 bases from J, the junction contained 7 bases not matched to a gene. Germline V gene data show CDR1 as DFQATT and CDR2 as SNEGSKA (reference sequence).

There are many counts of this clonotype. This chain joins TRBV12-3 or TRBV12-4 and TRBJ1-5, with 11 positions matching TRBD1. CDR3 length: 15 amino acids. The junction had 8 bases not matched to a gene; V was cut back by 7 bases and J by 6 bases. CDR3 in amino acids: CASTLGQGAGQPQHF. CDR3 in DNA: TGTGCCAGCACCCTCGGACAGGGGGCGGGTCAGCCCCAGCATTTT.

Many counts were recorded for this clonotype. The chain uses TRBV7-3 and TRBJ2-2, with D uncertain. CDR3 length: 15 residues. Trimming cost V 1 base and J 2 bases, with 8 bases left between them. Germline CDR1 and CDR2: SGHTA and FQGTGA. The CDR3 DNA reads TGTGCCAGCAGCTTAATGGCGGTTAACACCGGGGAGCTGTTTTTT. Its protein is CASSLMAVNTGELFF.

This clonotype came up once. This may stem from a read error, because a much larger clone lies one nucleotide away. This chain links TRBV7-8 with TRBJ2-5, with D perhaps matching TRBD2 (6 bases). Per the germline V gene, CDR1 is SGHVS and CDR2 is FQNEAQ. V was pared by 4 bases and J by 5 bases, with 20 bases between. This CDR3 has 16 residues. For the CDR3, the DNA is TGTGCCAGCAGCTCACTACAGGCCGCGGGGTTGGAGACCCAGTACTTC. The encoded protein is CASSSLQAAGLETQYF.

Many counts were recorded for this clonotype. The J gene is TRBJ1-4, the V gene TRBV12-3 or TRBV12-4; 11 nucleotides line up with TRBD1. The junction had 6 bases not matched to a gene; V was cut back by 5 bases and J by 4 bases. The CDR3 sequence is 16 residues long. The CDR3 DNA is TGTGCCAGCAGTCCTGGGACAGGGGGGGATAATGAAAAACTGTTTTTT. It encodes CASSPGTGGDNEKLFF.

This clonotype was found a few times. The chain carries TRBV7-2 and TRBJ1-2, with 7 bases that match TRBD1. V lost 3 bases and J lost 8; bases outside the gene matches: 3. CDR3 length: 12 residues. Germline V CDR1 and CDR2: SGHTA, FQGNSA. Here the CDR3 reads CASSFQTGGYTF. The CDR3 coding sequence is TGTGCCAGCAGCTTCCAGACAGGGGGCTACACCTTC.

About this clonotype itself: A much larger clone sits a single nucleotide away, making a read error possible. The chain is built from TRBV20-1 and TRBJ2-3; 9 bases agree with TRBD2. CDR3 size: 16 residues. Looked up from germline, CDR1 is DFQATT and CDR2 is SNEGSKA (reference sequence). DNA of the CDR3: TGCAGTGCTAGAGCCCTCCTAGCGGGGTCGACAGATGCGCAGTATTTT. This gives the protein CSARALLAGSTDAQYF.

This clonotype was seen repeatedly, ten times or more. The chain joins TRBV10-3 to TRBJ2-7; D is ambiguous. Trimming pared 3 bases from V and 1 base from J, leaving 4 bases between. Per germline, CDR1 ENHRY and CDR2 SYGVKD. The CDR3 has 12 amino acids. CDR3 amino acids: CAISDGSYEQYF. CDR3 nucleotide sequence: TGTGCCATCAGTGACGGATCCTACGAGCAGTACTTC.

This clonotype was observed many times. CDR3 nucleotide sequence: TGCGCCAGCAGCCAGGATACAGGGAACAATCAGCCCCAGCATTTT. This gives the protein CASSQDTGNNQPQHF. The chain recombines TRBV5-1 with TRBJ1-5; maybe TRBD1 (6 bases). Germline CDR1 reads SGHRS; CDR2 reads YFSETQ. This CDR3 has 15 amino acids. With 4 bases removed from V and 3 bases from J, the gap between germline ends came to 14 bases.

This clonotype was detected a few times. A much larger clone is a single base away; this may be a read error. V usage is TRBV20-1 and J usage is TRBJ2-7, with TRBD1 matching 10 bases. The CDR3 is 17 residues long. Germline V gene sequence: CDR1 DFQATT, CDR2 SNEGSKA (reference sequence). CDR3 sequence: CCARVGTGVPSSYEQYF. In nucleotides, the CDR3 is TGCTGTGCTAGAGTCGGGACAGGGGTGCCTAGCTCCTACGAGCAGTACTTC.

The table lists this clonotype with many counts. The DNA for the CDR3 is TGTGCCAGCAGATTGGCGGGAAACACCATATATTTT. Residues: CASRLAGNTIYF. V is TRBV12-3 or TRBV12-4 and J is TRBJ1-3; D gene unclear. The CDR3 runs 12 residues. V lost 6 bases and J 4 bases, leaving 7 bases between the germline ends.

This clonotype appeared many times. This sequence joins TRBV12-3 or TRBV12-4 and TRBJ1-6; TRBD1 is a possible D gene (5 bases). The CDR3 covers 15 residues. Trimming left V 1 base short and J 4 bases short, with 8 bases between. CDR3 bases: TGTGCCAGCAGTTTAGGGACACAGTATAATTCACCCCTCCACTTT. Amino acids: CASSLGTQYNSPLHF.

The table lists this clonotype with a few counts. The chain combines TRBV29-1 with TRBJ2-1; D not certain. This CDR3 has 14 residues. Deletions cut 2 bases from V and 7 bases from J, with 15 bases between. Germline lookup yields CDR1 SQVTM and CDR2 ANQGSEA. The CDR3, as DNA: TGCAGCGTTGAAAGGCAGGCAGGTGGGAATGAGCAGTTCTTC. As protein: CSVERQAGGNEQFF.

This clonotype has at least ten counts. The V and J genes are TRBV12-3 or TRBV12-4 and TRBJ1-1, with D hard to call. The CDR3 sequence is 13 residues long. Trimming removed 11 bases at V and 11 bases at J, with 24 bases between. The CDR3 region has the DNA TGTGCCGCGGTCCGTAGTCCGCCCCTTGGGGCTTTCTTT. Protein sequence: CAAVRSPPLGAFF.